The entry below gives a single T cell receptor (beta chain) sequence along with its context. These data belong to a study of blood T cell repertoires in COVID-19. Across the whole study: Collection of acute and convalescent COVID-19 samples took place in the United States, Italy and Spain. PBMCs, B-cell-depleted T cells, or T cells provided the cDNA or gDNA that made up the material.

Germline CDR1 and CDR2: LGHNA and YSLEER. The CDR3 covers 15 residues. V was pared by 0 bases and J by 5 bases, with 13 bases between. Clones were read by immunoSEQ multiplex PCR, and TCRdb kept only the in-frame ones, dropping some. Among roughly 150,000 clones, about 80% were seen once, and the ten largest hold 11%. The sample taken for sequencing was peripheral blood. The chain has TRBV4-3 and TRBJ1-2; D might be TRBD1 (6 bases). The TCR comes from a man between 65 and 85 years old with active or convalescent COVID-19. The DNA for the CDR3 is TGCGCCAGCAGCCAAGATGAGGGACACGGATATGGCTACACCTTC. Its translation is CASSQDEGHGYGYTF.